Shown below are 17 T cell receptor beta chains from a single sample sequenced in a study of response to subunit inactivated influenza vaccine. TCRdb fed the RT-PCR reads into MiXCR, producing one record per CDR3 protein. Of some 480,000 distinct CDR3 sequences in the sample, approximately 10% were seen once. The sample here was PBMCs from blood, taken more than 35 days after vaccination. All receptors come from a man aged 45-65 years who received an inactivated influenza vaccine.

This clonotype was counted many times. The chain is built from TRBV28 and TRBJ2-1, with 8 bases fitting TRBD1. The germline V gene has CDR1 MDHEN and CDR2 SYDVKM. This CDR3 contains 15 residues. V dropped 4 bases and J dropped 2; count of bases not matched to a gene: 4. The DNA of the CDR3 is TGTGCCAGCAGTTCGACAGGGGCGGCCTACAATGAGCAGTTCTTC. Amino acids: CASSSTGAAYNEQFF.

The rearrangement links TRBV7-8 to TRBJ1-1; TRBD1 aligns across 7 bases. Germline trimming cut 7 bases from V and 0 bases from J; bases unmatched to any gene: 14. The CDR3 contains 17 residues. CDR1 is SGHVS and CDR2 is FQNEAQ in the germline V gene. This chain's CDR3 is CASNGEPGQIMNTEAFF. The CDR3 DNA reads TGTGCCAGCAACGGAGAGCCGGGACAGATAATGAACACTGAAGCTTTCTTT.

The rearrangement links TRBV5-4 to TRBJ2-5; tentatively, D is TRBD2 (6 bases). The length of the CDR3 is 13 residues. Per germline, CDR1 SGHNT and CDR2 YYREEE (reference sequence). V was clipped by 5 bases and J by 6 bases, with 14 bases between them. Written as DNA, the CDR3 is TGTGCCAGCAGTCCGGGACTCTTAAAGACCCAGTACTTC. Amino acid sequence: CASSPGLLKTQYF. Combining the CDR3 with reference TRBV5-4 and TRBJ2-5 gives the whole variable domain ETGVTQSPTHLIKTRGQQVTLRCSSQSGHNTVSWYQQALGQGPQFIFQYYREEENGRGNFPPRFSGLQFPNYSSELNVNALELDDSALYLCASSPGLLKTQYFGPGTRLLVL.

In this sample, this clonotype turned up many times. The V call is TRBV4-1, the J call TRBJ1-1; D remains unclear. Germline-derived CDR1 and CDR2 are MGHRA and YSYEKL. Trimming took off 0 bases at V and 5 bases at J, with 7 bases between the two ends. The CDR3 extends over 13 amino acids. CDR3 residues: CASSQEWGTEAFF. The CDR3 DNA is TGCGCCAGCAGCCAAGAATGGGGTACTGAAGCTTTCTTT.

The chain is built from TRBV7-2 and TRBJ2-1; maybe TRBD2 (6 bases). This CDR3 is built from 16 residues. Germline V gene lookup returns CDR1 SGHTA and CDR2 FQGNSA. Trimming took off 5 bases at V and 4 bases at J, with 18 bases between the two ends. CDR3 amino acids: CASSPETSSRYNEQFF. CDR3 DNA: TGTGCCAGCAGCCCAGAGACTAGTTCCCGGTACAATGAGCAGTTCTTC.

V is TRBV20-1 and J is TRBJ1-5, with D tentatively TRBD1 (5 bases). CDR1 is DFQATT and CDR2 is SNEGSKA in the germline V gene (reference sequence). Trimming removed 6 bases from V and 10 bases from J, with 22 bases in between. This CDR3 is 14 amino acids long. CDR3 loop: CSAVVGAGQEPQHF. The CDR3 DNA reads TGCAGTGCCGTAGTTGGGGCAGGCCAGGAACCCCAGCATTTT.

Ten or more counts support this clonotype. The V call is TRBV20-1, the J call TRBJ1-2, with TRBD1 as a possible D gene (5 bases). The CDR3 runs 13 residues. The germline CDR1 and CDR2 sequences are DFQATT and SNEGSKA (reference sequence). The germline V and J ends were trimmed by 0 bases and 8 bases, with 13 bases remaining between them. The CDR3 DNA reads TGCAGTGCTAGAGAGGGGGGGATGGTAGGCTACACCTTC. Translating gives CSAREGGMVGYTF.

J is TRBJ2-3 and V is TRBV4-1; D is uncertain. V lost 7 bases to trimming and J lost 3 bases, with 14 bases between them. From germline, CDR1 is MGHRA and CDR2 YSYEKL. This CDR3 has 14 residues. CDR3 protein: CASTLIAGTDTQYF. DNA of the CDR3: TGCGCCAGCACCCTAATTGCAGGAACAGATACGCAGTATTTT.

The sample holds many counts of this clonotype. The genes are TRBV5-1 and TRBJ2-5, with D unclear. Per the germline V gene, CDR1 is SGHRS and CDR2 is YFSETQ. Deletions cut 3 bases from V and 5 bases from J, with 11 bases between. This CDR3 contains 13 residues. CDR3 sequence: CASSSYGTETQYF. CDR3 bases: TGCGCCAGCAGCTCGTATGGAACGGAGACCCAGTACTTC. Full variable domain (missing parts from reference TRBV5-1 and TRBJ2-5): KAGVTQTPRYLIKTRGQQVTLSCSPISGHRSVSWYQQTPGQGLQFLFEYFSETQRNKGNFPGRFSGRQFSNSRSEMNVSTLELGDSALYLCASSSYGTETQYFGPGTRLLVL.

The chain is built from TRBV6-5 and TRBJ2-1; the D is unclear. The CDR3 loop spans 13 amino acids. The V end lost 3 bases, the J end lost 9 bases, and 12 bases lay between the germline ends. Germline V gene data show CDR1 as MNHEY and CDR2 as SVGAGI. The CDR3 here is CASSYMPPGEQFF. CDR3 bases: TGTGCCAGCAGTTATATGCCTCCCGGTGAGCAGTTCTTC.

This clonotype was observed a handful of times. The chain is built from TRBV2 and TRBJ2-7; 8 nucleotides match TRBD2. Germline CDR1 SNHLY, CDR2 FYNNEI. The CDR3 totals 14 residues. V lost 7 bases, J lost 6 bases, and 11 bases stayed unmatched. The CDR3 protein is CASTRTGTRSEQYF. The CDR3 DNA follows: TGTGCCAGCACCAGAACCGGGACTAGAAGCGAGCAGTACTTC.

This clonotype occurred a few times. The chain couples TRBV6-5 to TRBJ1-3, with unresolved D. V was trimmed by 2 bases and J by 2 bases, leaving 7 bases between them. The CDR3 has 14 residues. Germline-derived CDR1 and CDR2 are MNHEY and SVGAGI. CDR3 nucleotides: TGTGCCAGCAGTTACGGGTCCCCTGGAAACACCATATATTTT. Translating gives CASSYGSPGNTIYF.

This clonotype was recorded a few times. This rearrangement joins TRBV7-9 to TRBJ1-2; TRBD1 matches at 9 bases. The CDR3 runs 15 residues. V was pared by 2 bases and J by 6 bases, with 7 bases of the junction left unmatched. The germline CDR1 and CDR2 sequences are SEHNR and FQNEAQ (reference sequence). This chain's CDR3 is CASSLSRDRVHGYTF. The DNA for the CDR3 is TGTGCCAGCAGCTTATCACGGGACAGGGTCCATGGCTACACCTTC.

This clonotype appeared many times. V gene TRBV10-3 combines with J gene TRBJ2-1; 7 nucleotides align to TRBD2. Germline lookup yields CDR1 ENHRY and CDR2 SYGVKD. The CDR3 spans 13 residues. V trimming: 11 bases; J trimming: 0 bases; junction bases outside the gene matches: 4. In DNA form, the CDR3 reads TGTGCCCTGGGCGGGGGCTCCTACAATGAGCAGTTCTTC. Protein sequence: CALGGGSYNEQFF.

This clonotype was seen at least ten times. As DNA, the CDR3 is TGTGCCAGCAGAGAGGGCCCGGCCGGGGAGCTGTTTTTT. Amino acid sequence: CASREGPAGELFF. The chain recombines TRBV2 with TRBJ2-2; tentatively, D is TRBD2 (5 bases). Germline CDR1 SNHLY, CDR2 FYNNEI. V was pared by 6 bases and J by 6 bases, with 11 bases between. This CDR3 spans 13 amino acids.

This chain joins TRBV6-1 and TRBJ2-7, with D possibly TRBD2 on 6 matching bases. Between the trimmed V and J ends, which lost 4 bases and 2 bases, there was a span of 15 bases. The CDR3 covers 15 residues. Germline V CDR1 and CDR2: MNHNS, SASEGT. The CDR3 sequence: CASSGTGTETYEQYF. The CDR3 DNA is TGTGCCAGCAGTGGGACCGGGACTGAGACCTACGAGCAGTACTTC.

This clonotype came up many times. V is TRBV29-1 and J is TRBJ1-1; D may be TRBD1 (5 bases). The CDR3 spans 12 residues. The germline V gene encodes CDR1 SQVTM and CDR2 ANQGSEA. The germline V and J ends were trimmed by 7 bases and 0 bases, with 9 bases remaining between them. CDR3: CSGGGVNTEAFF. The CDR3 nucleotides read TGCAGCGGGGGAGGGGTGAACACTGAAGCTTTCTTT.